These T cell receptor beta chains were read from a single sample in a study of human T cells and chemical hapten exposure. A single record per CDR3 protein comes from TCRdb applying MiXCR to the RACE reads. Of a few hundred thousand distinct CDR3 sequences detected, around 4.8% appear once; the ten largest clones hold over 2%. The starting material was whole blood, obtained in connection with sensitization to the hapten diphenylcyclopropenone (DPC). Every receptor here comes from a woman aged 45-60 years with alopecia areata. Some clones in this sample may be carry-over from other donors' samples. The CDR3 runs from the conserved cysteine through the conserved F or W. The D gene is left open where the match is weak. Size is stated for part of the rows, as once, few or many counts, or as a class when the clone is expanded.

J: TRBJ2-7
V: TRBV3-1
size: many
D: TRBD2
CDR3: CATSPGLAGVEQYF
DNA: TGTGCCACTTCACCGGGACTAGCGGGAGTCGAGCAGTACTTC

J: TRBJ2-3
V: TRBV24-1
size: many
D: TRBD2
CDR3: CATSDLTSGIGDTQYF
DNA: TGTGCCACCAGTGATTTGACTAGCGGGATTGGAGATACGCAGTATTTT

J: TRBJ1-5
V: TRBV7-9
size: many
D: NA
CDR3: CASSLWGDQPQHF
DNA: TGTGCCAGCAGCTTATGGGGGGATCAGCCCCAGCATTTT

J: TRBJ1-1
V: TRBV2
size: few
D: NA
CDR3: CASRGDGLFRAFF
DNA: TGTGCCAGCCGGGGGGACGGCCTTTTTCGAGCTTTCTTT

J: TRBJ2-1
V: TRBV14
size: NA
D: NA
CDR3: CASSPSPRSYNEQFF
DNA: TGTGCCAGCAGCCCCAGTCCCCGCTCCTACAATGAGCAGTTCTTC

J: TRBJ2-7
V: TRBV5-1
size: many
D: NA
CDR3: CASSLGDRAYEQYF
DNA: TGCGCCAGCAGCTTGGGTGACAGAGCCTACGAGCAGTACTTC

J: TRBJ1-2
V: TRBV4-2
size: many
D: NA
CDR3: CASSQDDRNYGYTF
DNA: TGTGCCAGCAGCCAAGATGACAGGAACTATGGCTACACCTTC

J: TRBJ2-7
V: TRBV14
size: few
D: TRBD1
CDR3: CASSPQGDEAYEQYF
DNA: TGTGCCAGCAGCCCACAGGGGGATGAGGCCTACGAGCAGTACTTC

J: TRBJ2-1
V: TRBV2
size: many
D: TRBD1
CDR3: CASSERTGGSEQFF
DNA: TGTGCCAGCAGTGAAAGGACAGGGGGTAGTGAGCAGTTCTTC

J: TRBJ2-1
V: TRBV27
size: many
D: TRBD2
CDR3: CASSTPRTSMNEQFF
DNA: TGTGCCAGCAGTACTCCCCGGACTAGTATGAATGAGCAGTTCTTC

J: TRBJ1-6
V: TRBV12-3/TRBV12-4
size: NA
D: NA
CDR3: CASSPSTHHPSLHF
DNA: TGTGCCAGCAGCCCTTCTACACACCATCCATCCCTCCACTTT

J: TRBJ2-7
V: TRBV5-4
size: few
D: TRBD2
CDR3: CASSFSGPRTEQYF
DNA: TGTGCCAGCAGCTTTAGCGGGCCTCGAACTGAGCAGTACTTC

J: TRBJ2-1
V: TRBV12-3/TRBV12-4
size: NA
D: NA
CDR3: CASSLEKKFGDEQFF
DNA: TGTGCCAGCAGTTTAGAGAAAAAGTTCGGGGATGAGCAGTTCTTC

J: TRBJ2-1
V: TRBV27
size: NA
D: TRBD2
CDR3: CASSLQLAGFYNEQFF
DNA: TGTGCCAGCAGCTTACAACTAGCGGGTTTTTACAATGAGCAGTTCTTC

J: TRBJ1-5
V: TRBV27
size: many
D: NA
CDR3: CASSRIRDYGNQPQHF
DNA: TGTGCCAGCAGTCGGATTAGGGACTATGGCAATCAGCCCCAGCATTTT

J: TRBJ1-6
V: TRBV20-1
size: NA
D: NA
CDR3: CSAHSRGDSPLHF
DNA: TGCAGTGCCCACTCAAGGGGAGACTCACCCCTCCACTTT